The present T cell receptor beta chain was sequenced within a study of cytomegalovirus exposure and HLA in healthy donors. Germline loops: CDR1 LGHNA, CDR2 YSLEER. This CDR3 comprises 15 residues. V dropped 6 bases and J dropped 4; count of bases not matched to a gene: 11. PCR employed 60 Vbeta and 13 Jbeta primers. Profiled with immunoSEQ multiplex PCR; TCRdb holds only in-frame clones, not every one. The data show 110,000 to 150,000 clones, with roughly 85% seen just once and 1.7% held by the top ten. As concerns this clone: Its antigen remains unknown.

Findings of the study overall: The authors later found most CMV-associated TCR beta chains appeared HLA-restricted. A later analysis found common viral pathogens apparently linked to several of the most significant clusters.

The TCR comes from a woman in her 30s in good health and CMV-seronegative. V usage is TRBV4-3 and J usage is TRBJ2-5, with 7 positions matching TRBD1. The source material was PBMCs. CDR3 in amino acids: CASSRLTGEGETQYF. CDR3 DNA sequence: TGCGCCAGCAGTCGCTTAACAGGGGAAGGAGAGACCCAGTACTTC.